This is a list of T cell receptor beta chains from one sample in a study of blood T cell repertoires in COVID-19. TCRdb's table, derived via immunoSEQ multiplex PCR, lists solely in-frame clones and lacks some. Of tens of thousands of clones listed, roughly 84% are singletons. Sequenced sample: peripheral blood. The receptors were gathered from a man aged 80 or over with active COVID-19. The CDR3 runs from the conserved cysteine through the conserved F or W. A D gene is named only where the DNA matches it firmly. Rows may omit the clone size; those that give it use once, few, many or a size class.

CDR3: CAISDDRGYGYTF
DNA: TGTGCCATCAGTGATGACAGGGGCTATGGCTACACCTTC
J: TRBJ1-2
D: TRBD1
V: TRBV10-3
size: -

CDR3: CASSLRSSGPETQYF
DNA: TGTGCCAGCAGCTTACGGAGCAGTGGTCCCGAGACCCAGTACTTC
J: TRBJ2-5
D: -
V: TRBV11-3
size: -

CDR3: CASPGWASGRRDTQYF
DNA: TGTGCCAGCCCGGGGTGGGCTAGCGGGAGGAGGGATACGCAGTATTTT
J: TRBJ2-3
D: TRBD2
V: TRBV27
size: once

CDR3: CASSQGQQGNTIYF
DNA: TGTGCCAGCAGCCAAGGACAGCAGGGGAACACCATATATTTT
J: TRBJ1-3
D: -
V: TRBV14
size: -

CDR3: CASSLGTSRDNEQFF
DNA: TGTGCCAGCAGTTTAGGGACTAGCCGAGACAATGAGCAGTTCTTC
J: TRBJ2-1
D: TRBD2
V: TRBV28
size: -

CDR3: CASYPSGSISYNEQFF
DNA: TGTGCCAGCTATCCTAGCGGGAGTATTTCCTACAATGAGCAGTTCTTC
J: TRBJ2-1
D: TRBD2
V: TRBV19
size: -

CDR3: CSVGQINEQFF
DNA: TGCAGCGTTGGACAGATCAATGAGCAGTTCTTC
J: TRBJ2-1
D: -
V: TRBV29-1
size: -

CDR3: CASSVFSGEATDTQYF
DNA: TGTGCCAGCAGCGTCTTTTCCGGGGAGGCGACAGATACGCAGTATTTT
J: TRBJ2-3
D: -
V: TRBV9
size: -

CDR3: CATSDWTSTNEQFF
DNA: TGTGCCACCAGTGATTGGACTAGCACCAATGAGCAGTTCTTC
J: TRBJ2-1
D: TRBD2
V: TRBV24-1
size: -

CDR3: CASSYSASPLPYEQYF
DNA: TGTGCCAGCAGTTACTCTGCGTCCCCCCTCCCCTACGAGCAGTACTTC
J: TRBJ2-7
D: -
V: TRBV6-5
size: few

CDR3: CASSYSIQGLREQYF
DNA: TGTGCCAGCAGTTACTCAATCCAGGGATTGAGGGAGCAGTACTTC
J: TRBJ2-7
D: -
V: TRBV6-2/TRBV6-3
size: -

CDR3: CATSDLLDGAYEQYF
DNA: TGTGCCACCAGTGATTTGCTCGACGGAGCCTACGAGCAGTACTTC
J: TRBJ2-7
D: -
V: TRBV24-1
size: -

CDR3: CASSSRRQANYGYTF
DNA: TGTGCCAGCAGCTCAAGACGACAGGCTAACTATGGCTACACCTTC
J: TRBJ1-2
D: -
V: TRBV7-2
size: -

CDR3: CASSPRLAGGLSYEQYF
DNA: TGTGCCAGCAGCCCCCGACTAGCGGGAGGCCTCTCCTACGAGCAGTACTTC
J: TRBJ2-7
D: TRBD2
V: TRBV6-2/TRBV6-3
size: -

CDR3: CASSETTRRNEKLFF
DNA: TGCGCCAGCAGTGAAACAACCAGGAGGAATGAAAAACTGTTTTTT
J: TRBJ1-4
D: -
V: TRBV10-2
size: -

CDR3: CASSRGTSGLEELFF
DNA: TGTGCCAGCAGTCGGGGGACTAGCGGCCTGGAGGAGCTGTTTTTT
J: TRBJ2-2
D: TRBD2
V: TRBV27
size: -

CDR3: CAISAGEGQEEDTEAFF
DNA: TGTGCCATCAGTGCTGGGGAGGGACAGGAAGAGGACACTGAAGCTTTCTTT
J: TRBJ1-1
D: TRBD1
V: TRBV10-3
size: -

CDR3: CASSDDPGGAYEQYF
DNA: TGTGCCAGCAGTGATGACCCGGGAGGCGCCTACGAGCAGTACTTC
J: TRBJ2-7
D: TRBD2
V: TRBV2
size: -

CDR3: CAWSVRLAGANEQFF
DNA: TGTGCCTGGAGTGTAAGGCTAGCGGGAGCCAATGAGCAGTTCTTC
J: TRBJ2-1
D: TRBD2
V: TRBV30
size: -

CDR3: CSASRGNEQFF
DNA: TGCAGTGCTTCCAGGGGGAATGAGCAGTTCTTC
J: TRBJ2-1
D: TRBD1
V: TRBV20-1
size: -

CDR3: CASSYDRNYGYTF
DNA: TGTGCCAGCAGTTATGACAGGAACTATGGCTACACCTTC
J: TRBJ1-2
D: -
V: TRBV6-2/TRBV6-3
size: few

CDR3: CASKSGVVYEQYF
DNA: TGCGCCAGCAAGTCAGGGGTCGTTTACGAGCAGTACTTC
J: TRBJ2-7
D: -
V: TRBV23-1
size: -

CDR3: CASSLGANTGELFF
DNA: TGTGCCAGCAGCTTAGGGGCTAACACCGGGGAGCTGTTTTTT
J: TRBJ2-2
D: -
V: TRBV7-3
size: -

CDR3: CASSLGLTAEAFF
DNA: TGTGCCAGCAGCTTAGGTCTGACAGCTGAAGCTTTCTTT
J: TRBJ1-1
D: -
V: TRBV11-2
size: -

CDR3: CASSQRGTSGRGGETQYF
DNA: TGCGCCAGCAGTCAACGCGGGACTAGCGGGAGAGGCGGGGAGACCCAGTACTTC
J: TRBJ2-5
D: TRBD2
V: TRBV4-1
size: -

CDR3: CASSPTGQGSYGYTF
DNA: TGTGCCAGCTCACCTACCGGACAGGGTTCCTATGGCTACACCTTC
J: TRBJ1-2
D: TRBD1
V: TRBV18
size: -

CDR3: CASSERQEINQPQHF
DNA: TGTGCCAGCAGTGAAAGACAGGAAATCAATCAGCCCCAGCATTTT
J: TRBJ1-5
D: -
V: TRBV6-1
size: once

CDR3: CASSPATSGPTYEQYF
DNA: TGTGCCAGCTCACCAGCGACTAGCGGGCCCACCTACGAGCAGTACTTC
J: TRBJ2-7
D: TRBD2
V: TRBV18
size: -

CDR3: CASSEAGTPNEKLFF
DNA: TGTGCCAGCAGCGAAGCCGGGACACCGAATGAAAAACTGTTTTTT
J: TRBJ1-4
D: -
V: TRBV7-2
size: -

CDR3: CASSPQIAGGVGETQYF
DNA: TGCGCCAGCAGCCCCCAAATAGCGGGAGGGGTAGGGGAGACCCAGTACTTC
J: TRBJ2-5
D: TRBD2
V: TRBV4-3
size: -

CDR3: CASSHPSEATEEQFF
DNA: TGTGCCAGTAGTCATCCTAGCGAGGCTACAGAGGAGCAGTTCTTC
J: TRBJ2-1
D: -
V: TRBV19
size: few

CDR3: CASSDPGNTGELFF
DNA: TGTGCCAGCAGCGACCCGGGGAACACCGGGGAGCTGTTTTTT
J: TRBJ2-2
D: -
V: TRBV7-2
size: -

CDR3: CASNFGGVTGELFF
DNA: TGTGCCAGCAATTTCGGAGGGGTCACCGGGGAGCTGTTTTTT
J: TRBJ2-2
D: -
V: TRBV2
size: -

CDR3: CASSHSLRGGSYNEQFF
DNA: TGTGCCAGCAGCCATAGCCTCAGGGGCGGCTCCTACAATGAGCAGTTCTTC
J: TRBJ2-1
D: -
V: TRBV3-1/TRBV3-2
size: medium-sized

CDR3: CASSSAGNQETQYF
DNA: TGTGCCAGCAGCTCCGCCGGGAACCAAGAGACCCAGTACTTC
J: TRBJ2-5
D: -
V: TRBV7-2
size: -

CDR3: CASSLESSGRTADTQYF
DNA: TGTGCCAGCAGCTTAGAATCCAGCGGGAGGACCGCAGATACGCAGTATTTT
J: TRBJ2-3
D: TRBD2
V: TRBV11-2
size: -

CDR3: CAWRQELQETQYF
DNA: TGTGCCTGGAGACAGGAGCTCCAAGAGACCCAGTACTTC
J: TRBJ2-5
D: -
V: TRBV30
size: -

CDR3: CASSVTGTDTQYF
DNA: TGTGCCAGCAGCGTGACTGGCACAGATACGCAGTATTTT
J: TRBJ2-3
D: -
V: TRBV7-2
size: -

CDR3: CASSLVGGFSGNTIYF
DNA: TGTGCCAGCAGCTTAGTAGGAGGGTTCTCTGGAAACACCATATATTTT
J: TRBJ1-3
D: -
V: TRBV7-2
size: -

CDR3: CASSVGLAGNTDTQYF
DNA: TGTGCCAGCAGCGTGGGACTAGCGGGAAACACAGATACGCAGTATTTT
J: TRBJ2-3
D: TRBD2
V: TRBV7-2
size: -

CDR3: CASSSSGRANTETQYF
DNA: TGTGCCAGCTCATCTAGCGGGAGGGCCAATACTGAGACCCAGTACTTC
J: TRBJ2-5
D: TRBD2
V: TRBV18
size: -

CDR3: CASSQEAGMNTEAFF
DNA: TGTGCCAGCAGCCAAGAGGCGGGAATGAACACTGAAGCTTTCTTT
J: TRBJ1-1
D: -
V: TRBV14
size: -

CDR3: CASRLAGGVTTQYF
DNA: TGTGCCAGCAGATTAGCGGGAGGAGTTACTACGCAGTATTTT
J: TRBJ2-3
D: TRBD2
V: TRBV28
size: -

CDR3: CASSLVFGGSETQYF
DNA: TGTGCCAGCAGCTTAGTTTTCGGGGGGTCAGAGACCCAGTACTTC
J: TRBJ2-5
D: TRBD2
V: TRBV7-2
size: -

CDR3: CASSPGTGTSNTEAFF
DNA: TGTGCCAGCTCACCAGGGACAGGGACCTCGAACACTGAAGCTTTCTTT
J: TRBJ1-1
D: TRBD1
V: TRBV18
size: -